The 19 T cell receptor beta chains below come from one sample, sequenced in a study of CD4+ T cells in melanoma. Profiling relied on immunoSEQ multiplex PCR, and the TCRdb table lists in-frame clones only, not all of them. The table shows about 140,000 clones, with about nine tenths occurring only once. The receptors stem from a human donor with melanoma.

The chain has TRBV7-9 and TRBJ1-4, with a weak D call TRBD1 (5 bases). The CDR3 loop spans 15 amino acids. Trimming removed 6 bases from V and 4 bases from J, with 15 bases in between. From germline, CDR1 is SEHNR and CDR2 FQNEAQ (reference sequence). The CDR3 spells CASRINSGDNEKLFF. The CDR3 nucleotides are TGTGCCAGCAGGATCAACTCGGGGGATAATGAAAAACTGTTTTTT.

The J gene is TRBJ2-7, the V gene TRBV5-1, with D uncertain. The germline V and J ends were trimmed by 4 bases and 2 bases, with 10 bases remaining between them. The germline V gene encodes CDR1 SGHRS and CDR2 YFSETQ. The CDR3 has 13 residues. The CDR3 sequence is CASSAVGTYEQYF. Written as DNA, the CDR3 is TGCGCCAGCAGCGCCGTGGGAACCTACGAGCAGTACTTC.

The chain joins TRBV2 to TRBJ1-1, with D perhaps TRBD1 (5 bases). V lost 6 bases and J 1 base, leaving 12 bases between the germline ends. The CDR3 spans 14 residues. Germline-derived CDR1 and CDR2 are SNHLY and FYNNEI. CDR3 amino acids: CASSPGTENTEAFF. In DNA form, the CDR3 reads TGTGCCAGCAGCCCCGGGACGGAGAACACTGAAGCTTTCTTT.

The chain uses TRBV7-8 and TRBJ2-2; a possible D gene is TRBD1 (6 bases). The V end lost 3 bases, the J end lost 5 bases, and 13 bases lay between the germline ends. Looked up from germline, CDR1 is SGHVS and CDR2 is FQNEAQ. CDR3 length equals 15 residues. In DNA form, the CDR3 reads TGTGCCAGCAGCTTGCGGTGGGGGCAGACCGGGGAGCTGTTTTTT. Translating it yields CASSLRWGQTGELFF.

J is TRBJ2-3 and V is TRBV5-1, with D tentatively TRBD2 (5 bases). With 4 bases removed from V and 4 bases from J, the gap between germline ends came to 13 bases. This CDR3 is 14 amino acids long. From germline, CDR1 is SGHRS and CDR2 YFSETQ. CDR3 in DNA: TGCGCCAGCAGCACGATAGAGGGCGCAGATACGCAGTATTTT. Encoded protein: CASSTIEGADTQYF. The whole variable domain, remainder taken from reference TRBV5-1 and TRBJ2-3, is KAGVTQTPRYLIKTRGQQVTLSCSPISGHRSVSWYQQTPGQGLQFLFEYFSETQRNKGNFPGRFSGRQFSNSRSEMNVSTLELGDSALYLCASSTIEGADTQYFGPGTRLTVL.

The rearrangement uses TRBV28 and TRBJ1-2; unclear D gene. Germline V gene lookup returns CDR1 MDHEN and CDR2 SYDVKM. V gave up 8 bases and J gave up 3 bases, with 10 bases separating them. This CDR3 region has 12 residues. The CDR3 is CASGNLHYGYTF. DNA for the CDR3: TGTGCCAGCGGCAACCTCCACTATGGCTACACCTTC.

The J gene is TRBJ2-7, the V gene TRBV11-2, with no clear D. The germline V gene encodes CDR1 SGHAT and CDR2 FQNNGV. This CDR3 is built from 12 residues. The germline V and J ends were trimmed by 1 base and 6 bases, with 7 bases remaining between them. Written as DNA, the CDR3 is TGTGCCAGCAGCTTAGTGGGATCCGAGCAGTACTTC. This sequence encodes CASSLVGSEQYF.

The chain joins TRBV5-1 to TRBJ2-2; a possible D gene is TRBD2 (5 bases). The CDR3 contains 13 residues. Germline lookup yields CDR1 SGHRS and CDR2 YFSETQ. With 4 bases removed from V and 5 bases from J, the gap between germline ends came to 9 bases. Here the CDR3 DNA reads TGCGCCAGCAGCGCCGAGGGAACCGGGGAGCTGTTTTTT. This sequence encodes CASSAEGTGELFF.

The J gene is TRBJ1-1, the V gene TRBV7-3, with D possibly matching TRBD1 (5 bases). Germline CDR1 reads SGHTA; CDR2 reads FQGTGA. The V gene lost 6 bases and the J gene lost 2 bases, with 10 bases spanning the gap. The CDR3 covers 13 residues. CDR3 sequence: CASSRGPNTEAFF. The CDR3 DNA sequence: TGTGCCAGCAGTCGGGGACCTAACACTGAAGCTTTCTTT.

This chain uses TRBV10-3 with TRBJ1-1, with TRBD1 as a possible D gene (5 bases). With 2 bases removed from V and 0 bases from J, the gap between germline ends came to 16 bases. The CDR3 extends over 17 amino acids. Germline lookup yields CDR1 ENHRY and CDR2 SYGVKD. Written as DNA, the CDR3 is TGTGCCATCAGTGAGGTCGGCGCACGACAGATGAACACTGAAGCTTTCTTT. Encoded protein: CAISEVGARQMNTEAFF.

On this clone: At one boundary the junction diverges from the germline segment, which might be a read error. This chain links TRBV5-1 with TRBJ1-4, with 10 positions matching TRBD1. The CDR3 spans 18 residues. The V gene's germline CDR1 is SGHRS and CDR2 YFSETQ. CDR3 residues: CASSPGTGEGMAKEKLFF. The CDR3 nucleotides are TGCGCCAGCAGTCCCGGGACAGGGGAAGGAATGGCTAAGGAAAAACTGTTTTTT.

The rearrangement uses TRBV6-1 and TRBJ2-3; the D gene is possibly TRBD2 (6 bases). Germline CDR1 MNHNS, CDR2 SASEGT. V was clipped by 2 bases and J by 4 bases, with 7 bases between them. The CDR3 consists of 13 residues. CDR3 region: CASSERGSDTQYF. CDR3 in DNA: TGTGCCAGCAGTGAACGGGGGTCAGATACGCAGTATTTT.

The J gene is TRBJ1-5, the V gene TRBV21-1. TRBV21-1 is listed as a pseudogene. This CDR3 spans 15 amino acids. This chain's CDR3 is CASSKNHYSNQPQHF. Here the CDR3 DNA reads TGTGCCAGCAGCAAAAATCACTATAGCAATCAGCCCCAGCATTTT.

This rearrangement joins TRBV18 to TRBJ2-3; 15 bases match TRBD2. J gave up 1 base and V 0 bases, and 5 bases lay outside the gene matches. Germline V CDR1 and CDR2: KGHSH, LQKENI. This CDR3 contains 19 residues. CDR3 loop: CASSPPGLAGGGGTDTQYF. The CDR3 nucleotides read TGTGCCAGCTCACCACCGGGACTAGCGGGGGGAGGAGGCACAGATACGCAGTATTTT.

CDR3 residues: CASSERRGPTDTQYF. The CDR3 region has the DNA TGTGCCAGCAGTGAAAGGCGGGGGCCCACAGATACGCAGTATTTT. This chain links TRBV6-1 with TRBJ2-3, with TRBD2 as a possible D gene (7 bases). V lost 2 bases to trimming and J lost 2 bases, with 11 bases between them. The germline V gene encodes CDR1 MNHNS and CDR2 SASEGT. The CDR3 runs 15 residues.

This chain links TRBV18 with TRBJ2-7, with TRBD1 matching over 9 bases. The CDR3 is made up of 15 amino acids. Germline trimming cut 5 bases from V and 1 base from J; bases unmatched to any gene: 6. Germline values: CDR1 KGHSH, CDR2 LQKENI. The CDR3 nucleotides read TGTGCCAGCTCAGAACCCGACAGGGGGTCCTACGAGCAGTACTTC. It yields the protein CASSEPDRGSYEQYF. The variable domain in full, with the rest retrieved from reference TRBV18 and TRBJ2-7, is NAGVMQNPRHLVRRRGQEARLRCSPMKGHSHVYWYRQLPEEGLKFMVYLQKENIIDESGMPKERFSAEFPKEGPSILRIQQVVRGDSAAYFCASSEPDRGSYEQYFGPGTRLTVT.

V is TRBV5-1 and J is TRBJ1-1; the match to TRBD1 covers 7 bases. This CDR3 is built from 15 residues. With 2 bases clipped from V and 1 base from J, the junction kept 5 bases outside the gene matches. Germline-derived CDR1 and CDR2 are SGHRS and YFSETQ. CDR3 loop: CASSFGGQENTEAFF. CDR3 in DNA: TGCGCCAGCAGCTTCGGAGGACAGGAGAACACTGAAGCTTTCTTT.

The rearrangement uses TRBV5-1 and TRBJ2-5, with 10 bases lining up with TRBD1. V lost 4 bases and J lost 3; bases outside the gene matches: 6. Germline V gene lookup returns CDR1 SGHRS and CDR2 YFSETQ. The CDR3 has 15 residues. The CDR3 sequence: CASSPVGTGEETQYF. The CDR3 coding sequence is TGCGCCAGCAGCCCCGTCGGGACAGGGGAAGAGACCCAGTACTTC.

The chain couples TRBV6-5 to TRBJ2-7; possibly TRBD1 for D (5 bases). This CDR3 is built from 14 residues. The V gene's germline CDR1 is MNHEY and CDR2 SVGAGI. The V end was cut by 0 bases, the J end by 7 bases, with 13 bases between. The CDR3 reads CASSYSTASREQYF. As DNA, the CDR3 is TGTGCCAGCAGTTACTCGACAGCCTCCCGGGAGCAGTACTTC.